This T cell receptor (beta chain) was identified during a study of T cells after yellow fever vaccination (dated by TCRdb to about 2019). For the wider study: Libraries from fractions with low cell numbers were prepared with the SMART-Seq v4 Ultra Low Input RNA kit. Blood was drawn at multiple timepoints before and after primary and secondary immunization, with bulk PBMC replicates and cell subsets isolated. Two healthy male donors, one aged 18 to 29 and one aged 30 to 40 years, made up the cohort. To follow T-cell clones before and after primary and booster YFV17D yellow fever vaccination, bulk TCR alpha and beta repertoires were sequenced over time.

Sample treatment or condition, as interpreted from the label and publication: live attenuated yellow fever vaccine strain. A standard Ficoll-Paque protocol was used to isolate PBMCs from peripheral blood. Dynabeads CD4 and CD8 positive selection kits were used to isolate the CD4 and CD8 T-cell fractions. TriZol was used to extract RNA from bulk PBMCs, from CD4 and CD8 fractions, and from dextramer-positive and dextramer-negative fractions. Overall study results and their limits: Only two donors were included in the study, so the extent to which the findings can be generalized is limited. A small fraction of clonotypes appeared in both the CD4 and CD8 compartments, likely as a result of convergent recombination. FACS-sorted repertoires could contain abundant contaminating clonotypes from the bulk population, so computational filtering was required. The secondary T-cell response was found to be weaker but faster than the primary response, with a peak reached on day 5 rather than on day 15. After the booster, most of the clones that had expanded following primary vaccination were detected again (almost 98% of CD4 and roughly 88% of CD8), which suggests that memory was broadly maintained.

The CDR3 numbers 15 residues from cysteine through phenylalanine. Only the CDR3 portion is preserved as DNA: 45 bases, with reading frame beginning at the first base. This clonotype has a count of ten or more. Its antigen target is currently unknown. No much larger clone exists at a distance of one base, and base qualities are not known. TCR cDNA was made using 5'RACE template switching, a step that added a universal primer site and unique molecular identifiers. Priming of cDNA synthesis was performed from both the TCR alpha and TCR beta constant segments. Two PCR steps were used to amplify libraries, with sample barcodes and sequencing adapters being added in the second step. Sequencing of libraries was performed on Illumina HiSeq 2500 (2x100 bp) or NovaSeq (2x150 bp). The original pipeline was this. Reads were demultiplexed and collapsed into UMI consensus sequences with MIGEC, and V(D)J alignment was performed with MiXCR. Vaccine-responding clonotypes were identified with edgeR using replicate PBMC samples, with FDR below 0.01 and a log2 fold change above 5 up to day 15 being required. Each bulk clonotype was labeled CD4 or CD8 based on which sequenced repertoire, CD4 or CD8, contained the clonotype at higher abundance. TCRdb reprocessed the public reads (quality trimming at Q25 with fastp, clone calling with MiXCR) and kept in-frame beta chains. When rows share a CDR3 protein, they turn into one entry using the most common DNA and genes. TCRdb's processing, not the authors', yielded these V and J calls. For this sample there are roughly 150,000 distinct CDR3 sequences; over 7% appear just once. Roughly 0.73% of the sample belongs to the ten largest clones.

The material sequenced was CD4+ T cells sorted from PBMCs, taken 5 days after the yellow fever booster vaccination. The clonotype comes from a young man who received the YFV17D yellow fever vaccine. The chain joins TRBV21-1 to TRBJ2-7; the tabulated D call, TRBD1, remains unverified against the DNA. TRBV21-1 is noted as a pseudogene. This receptor carries the CDR3 CASSGRDTNLYEQYF. In nucleotide form, the sequence is TGTGCCAGCAGCGGCCGGGACACCAACCTTTACGAGCAGTACTTC.